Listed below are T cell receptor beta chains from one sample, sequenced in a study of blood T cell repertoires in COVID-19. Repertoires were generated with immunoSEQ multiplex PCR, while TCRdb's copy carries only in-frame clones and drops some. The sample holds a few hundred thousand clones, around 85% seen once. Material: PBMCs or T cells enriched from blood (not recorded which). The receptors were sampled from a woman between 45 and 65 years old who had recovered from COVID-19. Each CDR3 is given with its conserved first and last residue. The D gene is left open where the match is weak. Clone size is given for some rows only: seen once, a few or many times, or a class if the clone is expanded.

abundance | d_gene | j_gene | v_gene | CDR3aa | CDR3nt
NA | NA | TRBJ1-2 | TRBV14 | CASSRANYGYTF | TGTGCCAGCAGCCGAGCTAACTATGGCTACACCTTC
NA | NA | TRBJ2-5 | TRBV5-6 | CASSAVRGTYQETQYF | TGTGCCAGCAGCGCCGTGCGGGGAACGTACCAAGAGACCCAGTACTTC
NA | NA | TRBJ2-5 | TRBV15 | CATSGGNTGTQKETQYF | TGTGCCACCAGCGGGGGCAACACCGGGACGCAGAAAGAGACCCAGTACTTC
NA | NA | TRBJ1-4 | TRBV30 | CAWRQLSNEKLFF | TGTGCCTGGCGACAGCTATCTAATGAAAAACTGTTTTTT
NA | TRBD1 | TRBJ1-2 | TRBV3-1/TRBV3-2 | CASSQSTGNYGYTF | TGTGCCAGCAGCCAGTCGACAGGGAACTATGGCTACACCTTC
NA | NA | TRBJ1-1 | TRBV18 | CASSPTGMGQGPLRKTEAFF | TGTGCCAGCTCACCCACGGGCATGGGGCAGGGGCCATTGAGAAAGACTGAAGCTTTCTTT
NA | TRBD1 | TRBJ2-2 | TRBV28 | CASKLGGNTGELFF | TGTGCCAGCAAATTAGGGGGCAACACCGGGGAGCTGTTTTTT
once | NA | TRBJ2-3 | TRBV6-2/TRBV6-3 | CASSYAAGDTQYF | TGTGCCAGCAGTTACGCGGCCGGAGATACGCAGTATTTT
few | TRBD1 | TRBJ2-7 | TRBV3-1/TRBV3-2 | CASSRIQGAYEQYF | TGTGCCAGCAGCCGCATACAGGGGGCCTACGAGCAGTACTTC
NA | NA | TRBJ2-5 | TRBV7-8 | CASSLQETQYF | TGTGCCAGCAGCTTACAGGAGACCCAGTACTTC
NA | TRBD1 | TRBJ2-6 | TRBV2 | CASRDVQGINVLTF | TGTGCCAGCAGGGACGTACAGGGGATCAACGTCCTGACTTTC
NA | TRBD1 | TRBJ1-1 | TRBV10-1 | CASSEGGPVNTEAFF | TGCGCCAGCAGTGAAGGGGGCCCCGTGAACACTGAAGCTTTCTTT
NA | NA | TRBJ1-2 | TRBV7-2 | CASSLRGGPYGYTF | TGTGCCAGCAGCTTAAGGGGCGGCCCCTATGGCTACACCTTC
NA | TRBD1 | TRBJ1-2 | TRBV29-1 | CSVVRDSVNYGYTF | TGCAGCGTTGTCCGGGACAGTGTCAACTATGGCTACACCTTC
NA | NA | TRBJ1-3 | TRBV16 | CASSQWRDLSGNTIYF | TGTGCCAGCAGCCAATGGCGGGACCTCTCTGGAAACACCATATATTTT
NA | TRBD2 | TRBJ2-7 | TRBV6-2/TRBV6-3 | CASSYVGLAGANSYEQYF | TGTGCCAGCAGTTACGTCGGACTAGCGGGAGCCAACTCCTACGAGCAGTACTTC
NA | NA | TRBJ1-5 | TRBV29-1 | CSVSFGTYSNQPQHF | TGCAGCGTTTCCTTCGGGACTTATAGCAATCAGCCCCAGCATTTT
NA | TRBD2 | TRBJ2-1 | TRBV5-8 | CASRDSGGTNHNEQFF | TGTGCCAGCAGGGATAGCGGGGGGACGAACCACAATGAGCAGTTCTTC
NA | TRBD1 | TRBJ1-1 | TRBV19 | CASSKPTGVRTEAFF | TGTGCCAGTAGTAAACCTACAGGGGTAAGAACTGAAGCTTTCTTT
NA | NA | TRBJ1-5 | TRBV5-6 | CASSLRTYSNQPQHF | TGTGCCAGCAGCTTGAGGACATATAGCAATCAGCCCCAGCATTTT
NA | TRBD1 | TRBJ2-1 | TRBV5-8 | CASSSDRGLYNEQFF | TGTGCCAGCAGCTCGGACAGGGGGTTATACAATGAGCAGTTCTTC
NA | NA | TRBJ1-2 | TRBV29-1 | CSVEGLYNYGYTF | TGCAGCGTTGAAGGCCTCTATAACTATGGCTACACCTTC
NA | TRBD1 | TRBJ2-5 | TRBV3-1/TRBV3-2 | CASSQTGALYQETQYF | TGTGCCAGCAGCCAAACAGGGGCCTTGTACCAAGAGACCCAGTACTTC
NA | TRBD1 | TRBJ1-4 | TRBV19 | CASKHGQDNEKLFF | TGTGCCAGTAAGCACGGACAGGATAATGAAAAACTGTTTTTT
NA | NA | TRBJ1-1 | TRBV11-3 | CASSAWGETEAFF | TGTGCCAGCAGCGCCTGGGGGGAGACTGAAGCTTTCTTT
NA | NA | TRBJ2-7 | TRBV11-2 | CASSFGGYEQYF | TGTGCCAGCAGCTTTGGCGGATACGAGCAGTACTTC
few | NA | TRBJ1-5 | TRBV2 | CASTGGDQPQHF | TGTGCCAGCACCGGAGGAGATCAGCCCCAGCATTTT